This is a list of T cell receptor beta chains from one sample in a study of CD8 T cells in ankylosing spondylitis. TCRdb used MiXCR to reprocess the 5' RACE reads, holding one entry per CDR3 protein. The profile shows approximately 140,000 distinct CDR3 sequences, about a tenth of them singletons. Sequencing used blood, either unsorted or a sorted T cell fraction (not recorded which). The receptors come from a male donor with ankylosing spondylitis or in good health (not recorded which). Both conserved end residues are part of each CDR3. D genes are given only for firm matches. Clone size is not always given. Where it is, it says once, few, many or a class for expanded clones.

length	D	size	J	V	DNA	CDR3
12	NA	many	TRBJ2-3	TRBV7-9	TGTGCCAGCAGCTTATCCGCAGATACGCAGTATTTT	CASSLSADTQYF
15	NA	NA	TRBJ2-3	TRBV7-6	TGTGCCAGCAGCGGCCAGAAGCGAAGCACAGATACGCAGTATTTT	CASSGQKRSTDTQYF
17	TRBD1	many	TRBJ1-2	TRBV5-1	TGCGCCAGCAGCCTTACCGGGACAGGGTATTCGGACTATGGCTACACCTTC	CASSLTGTGYSDYGYTF
16	NA	NA	TRBJ2-1	TRBV19	TGTGCCAGTAGTATAGTGGCAGGGGACCCTTACAATGAGCAGTTCTTC	CASSIVAGDPYNEQFF
13	NA	many	TRBJ2-1	TRBV29-1	TGCAGCGTTGAGGCCTTCTCCTACAATGAGCAGTTCTTC	CSVEAFSYNEQFF
15	TRBD2	many	TRBJ2-1	TRBV29-1	TGCAGCGTTCTCGGACTAGCGGGAGCCCCCAATGAGCAGTTCTTC	CSVLGLAGAPNEQFF
15	TRBD2	many	TRBJ2-1	TRBV19	TGTGCCAGTACCAGACTAGCGGGAGGCTACAATGAGCAGTTCTTC	CASTRLAGGYNEQFF
14	NA	many	TRBJ1-5	TRBV6-5	TGTGCCAGCAGTACCGACAGTTGGGGTCAGCCCCAGCATTTT	CASSTDSWGQPQHF
16	NA	many	TRBJ1-1	TRBV28	TGTGCCAAGACAAACGACAATGCCCGACGGAACACTGAAGCTTTCTTT	CAKTNDNARRNTEAFF
12	TRBD2	many	TRBJ2-7	TRBV29-1	TGCAGCGTTACAAGCGGGAGCTACGAGCAGTACTTC	CSVTSGSYEQYF